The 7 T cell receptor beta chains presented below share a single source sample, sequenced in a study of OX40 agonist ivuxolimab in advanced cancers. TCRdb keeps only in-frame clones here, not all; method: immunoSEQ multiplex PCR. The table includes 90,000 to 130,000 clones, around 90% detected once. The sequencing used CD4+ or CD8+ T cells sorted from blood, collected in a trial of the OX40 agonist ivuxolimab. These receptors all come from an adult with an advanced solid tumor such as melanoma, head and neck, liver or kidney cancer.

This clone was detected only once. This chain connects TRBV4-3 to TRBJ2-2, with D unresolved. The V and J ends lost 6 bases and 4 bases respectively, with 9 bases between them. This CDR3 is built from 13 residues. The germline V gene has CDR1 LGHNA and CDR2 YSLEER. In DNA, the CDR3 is TGCGCCAGCAGTAGCCGGGTCACCGGGGAGCTGTTTTTT. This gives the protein CASSSRVTGELFF.

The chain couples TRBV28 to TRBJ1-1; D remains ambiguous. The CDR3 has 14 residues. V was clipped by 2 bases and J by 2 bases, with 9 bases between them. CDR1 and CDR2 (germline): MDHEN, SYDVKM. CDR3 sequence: CASSLSVVNTEAFF. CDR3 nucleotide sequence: TGTGCCAGCAGTTTAAGTGTGGTTAACACTGAAGCTTTCTTT.

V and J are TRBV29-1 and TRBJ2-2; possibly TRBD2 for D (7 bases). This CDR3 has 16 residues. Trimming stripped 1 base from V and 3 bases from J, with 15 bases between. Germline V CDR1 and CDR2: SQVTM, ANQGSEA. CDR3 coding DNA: TGCAGCGTTGAAGGCCTATCGCGGGGGCACACCGGGGAGCTGTTTTTT. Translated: CSVEGLSRGHTGELFF.

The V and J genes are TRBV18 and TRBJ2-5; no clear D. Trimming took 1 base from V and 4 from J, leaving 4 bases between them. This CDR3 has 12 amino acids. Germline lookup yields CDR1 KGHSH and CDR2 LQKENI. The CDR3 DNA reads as TGTGCCAGCTCACCACTGTCAGAGACCCAGTACTTC. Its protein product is CASSPLSETQYF.

For the CDR3, the DNA is TGTGCCAGCAGTCACACAGGGGCAACCTACGAGCAGTACTTC. Protein product: CASSHTGATYEQYF. The gene calls are TRBV7-2 and TRBJ2-7, with 7 bases matching TRBD1. Germline CDR1 and CDR2: SGHTA and FQGNSA. J lost 2 bases, V lost 6 bases, and 7 bases had no gene match. The CDR3 sequence is 14 residues long.

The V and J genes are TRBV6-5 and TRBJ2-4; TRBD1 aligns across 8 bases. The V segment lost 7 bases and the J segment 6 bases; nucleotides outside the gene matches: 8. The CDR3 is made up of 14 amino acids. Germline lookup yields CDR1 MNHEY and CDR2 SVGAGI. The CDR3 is CASTTSGTGNIQYF. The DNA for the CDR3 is TGTGCCAGCACAACTTCCGGGACAGGAAACATTCAGTACTTC.

As DNA, the CDR3 is TGTGCCAGCAGTGGGGGCATCCCTGGGGCCAACGTCCTGACTTTC. This gives the protein CASSGGIPGANVLTF. The V call is TRBV2, the J call TRBJ2-6; D is possibly TRBD1 (5 bases). The CDR3 runs to 15 residues. Trimming shortened V by 4 bases and J by 2 bases, and 9 bases separated the two germline ends. Germline CDR1 is SNHLY and CDR2 is FYNNEI.